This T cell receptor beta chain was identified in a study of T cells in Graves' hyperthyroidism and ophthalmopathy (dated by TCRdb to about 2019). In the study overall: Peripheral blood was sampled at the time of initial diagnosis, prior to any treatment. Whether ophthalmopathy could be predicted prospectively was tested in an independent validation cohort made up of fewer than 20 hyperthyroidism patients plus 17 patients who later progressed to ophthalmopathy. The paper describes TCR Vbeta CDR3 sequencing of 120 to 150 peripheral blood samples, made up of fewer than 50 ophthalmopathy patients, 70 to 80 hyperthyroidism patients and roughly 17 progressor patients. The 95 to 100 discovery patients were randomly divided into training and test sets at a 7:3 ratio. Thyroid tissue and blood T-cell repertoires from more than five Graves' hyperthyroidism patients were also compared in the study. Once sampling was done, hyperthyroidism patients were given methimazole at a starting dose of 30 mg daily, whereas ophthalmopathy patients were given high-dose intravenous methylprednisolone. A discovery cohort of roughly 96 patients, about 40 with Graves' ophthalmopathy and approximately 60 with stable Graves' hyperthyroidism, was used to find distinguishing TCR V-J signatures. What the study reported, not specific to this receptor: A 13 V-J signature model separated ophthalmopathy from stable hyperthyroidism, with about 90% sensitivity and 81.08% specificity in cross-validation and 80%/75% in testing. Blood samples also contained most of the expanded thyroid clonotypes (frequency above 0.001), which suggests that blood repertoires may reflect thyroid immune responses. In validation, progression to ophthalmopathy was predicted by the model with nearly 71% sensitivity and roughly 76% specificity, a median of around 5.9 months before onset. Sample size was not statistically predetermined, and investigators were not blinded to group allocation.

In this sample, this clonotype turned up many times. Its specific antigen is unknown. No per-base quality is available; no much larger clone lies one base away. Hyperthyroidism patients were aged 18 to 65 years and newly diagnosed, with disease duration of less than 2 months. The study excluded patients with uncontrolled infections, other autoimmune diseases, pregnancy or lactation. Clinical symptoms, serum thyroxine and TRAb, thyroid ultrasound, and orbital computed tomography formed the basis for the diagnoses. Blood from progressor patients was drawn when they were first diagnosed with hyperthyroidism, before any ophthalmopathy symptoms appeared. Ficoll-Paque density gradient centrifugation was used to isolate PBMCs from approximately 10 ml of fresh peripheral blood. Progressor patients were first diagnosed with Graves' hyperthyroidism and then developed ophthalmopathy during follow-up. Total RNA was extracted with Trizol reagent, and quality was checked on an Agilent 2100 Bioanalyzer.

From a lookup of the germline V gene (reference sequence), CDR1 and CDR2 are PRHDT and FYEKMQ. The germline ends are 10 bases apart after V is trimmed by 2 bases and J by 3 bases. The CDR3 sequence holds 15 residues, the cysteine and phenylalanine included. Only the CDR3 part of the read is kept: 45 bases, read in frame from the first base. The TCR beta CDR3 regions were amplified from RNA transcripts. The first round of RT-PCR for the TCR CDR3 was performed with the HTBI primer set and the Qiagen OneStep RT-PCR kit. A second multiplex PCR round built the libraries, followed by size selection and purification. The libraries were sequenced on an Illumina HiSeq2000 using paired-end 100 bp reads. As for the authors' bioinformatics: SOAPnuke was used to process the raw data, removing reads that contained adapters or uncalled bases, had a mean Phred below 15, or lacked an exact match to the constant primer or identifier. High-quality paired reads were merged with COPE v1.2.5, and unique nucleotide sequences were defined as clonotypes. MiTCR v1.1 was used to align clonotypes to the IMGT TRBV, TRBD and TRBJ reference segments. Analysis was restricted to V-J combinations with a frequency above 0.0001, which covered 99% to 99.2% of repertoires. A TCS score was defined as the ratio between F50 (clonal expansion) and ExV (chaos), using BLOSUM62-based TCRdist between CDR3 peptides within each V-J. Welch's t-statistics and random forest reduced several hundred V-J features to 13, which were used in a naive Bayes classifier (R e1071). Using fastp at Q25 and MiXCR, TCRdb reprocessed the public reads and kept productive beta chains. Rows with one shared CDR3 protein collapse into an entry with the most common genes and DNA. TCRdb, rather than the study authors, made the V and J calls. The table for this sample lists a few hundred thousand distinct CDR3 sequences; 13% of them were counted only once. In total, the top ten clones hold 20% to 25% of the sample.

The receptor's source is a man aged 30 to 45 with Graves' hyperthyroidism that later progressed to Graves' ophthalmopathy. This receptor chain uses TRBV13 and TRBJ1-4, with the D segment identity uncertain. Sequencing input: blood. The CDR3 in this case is CASSLREAPNEKLFF. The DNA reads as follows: TGTGCCAGCAGCTTAAGGGAAGCCCCTAATGAAAAACTGTTTTTT. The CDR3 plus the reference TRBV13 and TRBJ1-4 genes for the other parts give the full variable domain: AAGVIQSPRHLIKEKRETATLKCYPIPRHDTVYWYQQGPGQDPQFLISFYEKMQSDKGSIPDRFSAQQFSDYHSELNMSSLELGDSALYFCASSLREAPNEKLFFGSGTQLSVL.